This entry features one TCR beta chain sequence. Its antigen is undetermined. The sample is drawn from a study of T cell responses to AZD1222 COVID-19 vaccine. Overall study: Second-dose groups at about 4 or about 12 weeks were pooled.

Study-wide findings and caveats: Researchers report vaccine-associated CD4 TCRs spanning spike, with dominance at 160-218 and 743-854.

Germline assignment: CDR1 MNHNY and CDR2 SVGAGI (reference sequence). This CDR3 contains 14 residues. After removal of 10 bases from V and 4 bases from J, the junction contained 10 bases not matched to a gene. The repertoire was sequenced with immunoSEQ multiplex PCR; TCRdb's copy has only in-frame clones and lacks some. Of over 120,000 clones in the sample, about 93% were seen once. The material sequenced was peripheral blood, taken on day 0 of AZD1222 vaccination. This chain uses TRBV6-6 with TRBJ2-1; 7 bases are shared with TRBD2. The sequence was collected from an adult in good health. CDR3 amino acids: CATLEAGVYNEQFF. CDR3 nucleotide sequence: TGTGCCACCCTTGAGGCGGGGGTTTACAATGAGCAGTTCTTC.